These T cell receptor beta chains were read from a single sample in a study of blood T cell repertoires in COVID-19. Measured with immunoSEQ multiplex PCR; TCRdb has only the in-frame clones, and not every one. The table has 20,000 to 30,000 clones, 90% to 95% seen once; the top ten hold 4%. Material for sequencing was peripheral blood. The source of these receptors is a woman between 50 and 59 years old with active COVID-19. Both conserved end residues are part of each CDR3. A D gene is named only where the DNA matches it firmly. A clone size is listed for some rows: how often the clone was seen (once, few, many), or a class if it is expanded.

>15|TRBJ1-1|TRBD1|.|TRBV9
TGTGCCAGCAGCGTGGGACAGGGTTTGGGCACTGAAGCTTTCTTT
CASSVGQGLGTEAFF
>15|TRBJ1-1|TRBD1|once|TRBV10-3
TGTGCCATTAAAGGGACAGGGGTATGGAACACTGAAGCTTTCTTT
CAIKGTGVWNTEAFF
>16|TRBJ1-1|TRBD1|.|TRBV7-9
TGTGCCAGCAGCCCAATCACAGGGGTTTCACGGACTGAAGCTTTCTTT
CASSPITGVSRTEAFF
>16|TRBJ2-1|.|.|TRBV5-6
TGTGCCAGCAGCAGGCCTCTGACCGCAGCGCGCCATGAGCAGTTCTTC
CASSRPLTAARHEQFF
>16|TRBJ2-1|TRBD1|.|TRBV7-3
TGTGCCAGCAGCGCCACCGCAGGGGGCAGAGACAATGAGCAGTTCTTC
CASSATAGGRDNEQFF
>17|TRBJ2-3|TRBD2|.|TRBV5-1
TGCGCCAGCAGCTTGCTGGGGACTAGGACTAGCACAGATACGCAGTATTTT
CASSLLGTRTSTDTQYF
>10|TRBJ2-5|.|once|TRBV20-1
TGCAGTGCTAGGCGCGAGACCCAGTACTTC
CSARRETQYF
>18|TRBJ2-1|TRBD1|.|TRBV19
TGTGCCAGTAGTGATACCGGGACAGGGGTGATCCTCTACAATGAGCAGTTCTTC
CASSDTGTGVILYNEQFF
>15|TRBJ2-5|TRBD1|.|TRBV2
TGTGCCAGCAGCGCCGGACAGGGGGCTTGGGAGACCCAGTACTTC
CASSAGQGAWETQYF
>14|TRBJ2-7|.|.|TRBV4-1
TGCGCCAGCAGCCAAGGGACTGATTACTACGAGCAGTACTTC
CASSQGTDYYEQYF
>12|TRBJ2-5|.|.|TRBV27
TGTGCCAGCAGACAGGGTAAAGAGACCCAGTACTTC
CASRQGKETQYF
>12|TRBJ1-1|.|.|TRBV6-5
TGTGCCACTGGCGGTTGGAACACTGAAGCTTTCTTT
CATGGWNTEAFF
>15|TRBJ2-2|TRBD2|.|TRBV28
TGTGCAATCGGGGAGGGTCTACAAAACACCGGGGAGCTGTTTTTT
CAIGEGLQNTGELFF
>17|TRBJ2-1|TRBD1|.|TRBV5-1
TGCGCCAGCAGCACTAGACAGGGACAAAACGCCTACAATGAGCAGTTCTTC
CASSTRQGQNAYNEQFF
>14|TRBJ1-5|.|few|TRBV19
TGTGCCAGTAGTATGGGGGTCGGGGGTCAGCCCCAGCATTTT
CASSMGVGGQPQHF
>16|TRBJ1-4|.|.|TRBV2
TGTGCCAGTGAGGCGGCCGGTGGGTTCCCTAATGAAAAACTGTTTTTT
CASEAAGGFPNEKLFF
>14|TRBJ2-2|.|.|TRBV6-5
TGTGCCAGCAGTTACTATAGCGAGTTCGGGGAGCTGTTTTTT
CASSYYSEFGELFF
>19|TRBJ1-3|.|.|TRBV6-1
TGTGCCAGCAGTGAAGTCCAAGGATTTGAAGGCAGGGCTGGAAACACCATATATTTT
CASSEVQGFEGRAGNTIYF
>14|TRBJ1-2|.|.|TRBV5-6
TGTGCCAGCAGCCCCCGGGGGGGTAACTATGGCTACACCTTC
CASSPRGGNYGYTF
>12|TRBJ1-5|.|.|TRBV15
TGTGCCACCAGCAGAGATCGTCAGCCCCAGCATTTT
CATSRDRQPQHF
>11|TRBJ1-5|.|.|TRBV6-1
TGTGCCAGCAGTGATAGTCAGCCCCAGCATTTT
CASSDSQPQHF
>13|TRBJ2-3|.|.|TRBV7-6
TGTGCCAGCAGCGGTACCGGACTTACGGGGCAGTATTTT
CASSGTGLTGQYF
>16|TRBJ2-3|TRBD2|.|TRBV2
TGTGCCAGCAGTGAAGTCTGGGCGGAGCGGGGTGGTACGCAGTATTTT
CASSEVWAERGGTQYF
>16|TRBJ2-5|TRBD1|.|TRBV6-6
TGTGCCAGCAGTCAAGGGACAGGGGCAGCGTGGGAGACCCAGTACTTC
CASSQGTGAAWETQYF
>13|TRBJ1-2|.|.|TRBV10-3
TGTGCCATCAGTGAGTGGACAACTGAGGGCTACACCTTC
CAISEWTTEGYTF
>14|TRBJ2-1|.|.|TRBV6-5
TGTGCCAGCAGTCAGCTTGGACTCTACAATGAGCAGTTCTTC
CASSQLGLYNEQFF
>15|TRBJ2-1|.|.|TRBV28
TGTGCCAGCAGGGGCGGGTCGAGCTCCTACAATGAGCAGTTCTTC
CASRGGSSSYNEQFF
>15|TRBJ2-7|.|.|TRBV6-5
TGTGCCAGCAGTTACTCGGCTAGCGTCCCATACGAGCAGTACTTC
CASSYSASVPYEQYF
>18|TRBJ2-3|.|.|TRBV11-2
TGTGCCAGCAGTCCCCGCCCACAGGGTCCTACTACACGGGGTACGCAGTATTTT
CASSPRPQGPTTRGTQYF
>14|TRBJ1-3|.|.|TRBV7-8
TGTGCCAGCAGCTTAGGGGCCTCTGGAAACACCATATATTTT
CASSLGASGNTIYF
>16|TRBJ1-3|TRBD1|.|TRBV27
TGTGCCAGCAGTTCGCTTACAGGGGGCTCTGGAAACACCATATATTTT
CASSSLTGGSGNTIYF
>17|TRBJ2-3|.|once|TRBV10-2
TGCGCCAGCACCCCCCGGTGGGGTAGCGAATTGACAGATACGCAGTATTTT
CASTPRWGSELTDTQYF
>13|TRBJ1-1|.|.|TRBV7-9
TGTGCCAGCCTCCAACTCGGGGGCACTGAAGCTTTCTTT
CASLQLGGTEAFF
>14|TRBJ2-4|TRBD1|once|TRBV2
TGTGCCAGCAGGGACAGGGGGCGCAAAAACATTCAGTACTTC
CASRDRGRKNIQYF
>14|TRBJ2-5|TRBD2|.|TRBV5-6
TGTGCCAGCAGCTATCTCCGGGGGGAAAAGACCCAGTACTTC
CASSYLRGEKTQYF
>15|TRBJ2-1|.|.|TRBV29-1
TGCAGCGTTGCCCCCGGGGGTAGCTCCTACAATGAGCAGTTCTTC
CSVAPGGSSYNEQFF
>14|TRBJ1-6|.|.|TRBV19
TGTGCCAGTAGTATTGGGGAGACCAGTTCACCCCTCCACTTT
CASSIGETSSPLHF
>16|TRBJ1-1|.|.|TRBV18
TGTGCCAGCTCACCACCGGACAGATGGGTGAACACTGAAGCTTTCTTT
CASSPPDRWVNTEAFF
>14|TRBJ2-7|TRBD1|.|TRBV5-1
TGCGCCAGCAGCTCCCGGACAGGGAGTCACGAGCAGTACTTC
CASSSRTGSHEQYF
>14|TRBJ1-4|.|once|TRBV20-1
TGCAGTGCTAGTTCGGGGGGTAGGGTTGAAAAACTGTTTTTT
CSASSGGRVEKLFF
>14|TRBJ2-5|TRBD1|.|TRBV6-1
TGTGCCAGCAGTGAGGGACAGGGGGCGGAGACCCAGTACTTC
CASSEGQGAETQYF
>16|TRBJ2-1|TRBD2|once|TRBV7-2
TGTGCCAGCAGCTTAGGGCGGGGGAGCTCCTACAATGAGCAGTTCTTC
CASSLGRGSSYNEQFF
>17|TRBJ1-6|TRBD1|.|TRBV5-5
TGTGCCAGCAGCTTGTTTCCAGGACAGGGGGCGAATTCACCCCTCCACTTT
CASSLFPGQGANSPLHF
>18|TRBJ2-5|TRBD1|once|TRBV2
TGTGCCAGCAGAATGTTTTCCACCCGGGACAGGGCGAGGGAGACCCAGTACTTC
CASRMFSTRDRARETQYF
>14|TRBJ1-2|TRBD1|once|TRBV2
TGTGCCAGCAGCCAGGGACAGTCTAACTATGGCTACACCTTC
CASSQGQSNYGYTF
>13|TRBJ2-5|.|.|TRBV3-1/TRBV3-2
TGTGCCAGCAGCCAAGCAGGGCGGGAGACCCAGTACTTC
CASSQAGRETQYF